The T cell receptor beta chain under discussion was sequenced for a study of blood T cell repertoires in COVID-19. Study at large: Samples taken during acute and convalescent COVID-19 were collected in the United States, Italy and Spain. In each case, the material was cDNA or gDNA derived from T cells, B-cell-depleted T cells, or PBMCs.

As originally analysed: Nucleated cell counts were estimated from reference gene primer amplification. Libraries were prepared by immunoSEQ multiplex PCR; TCRdb keeps only in-frame clonotypes and omits some of them. The D gene and trimming were derived from the DNA, and the V and J assignments and clone size from that table. Of over 120,000 clones in the sample, 75% to 90% are singletons; the top ten hold about 2.9%. V was clipped by 4 bases and J by 1 base, with 8 bases between them. CDR1 SGHDT and CDR2 YYEEEE come from the germline V gene. The CDR3 runs 13 residues. The table lists this clone with a count of one.

The genes are TRBV5-6 and TRBJ2-5; possible D gene TRBD1, 6 bases. The TCR comes from a man aged 55 to 69 with active or convalescent COVID-19. Sequencing was performed on peripheral blood. CDR3 nucleotide sequence: TGTGCCAGCAGCCGGGACACCCAAGAGACCCAGTACTTC. It encodes CASSRDTQETQYF. The full variable domain, in which reference TRBV5-6 and TRBJ2-5 provide the parts outside the CDR3, is DAGVTQSPTHLIKTRGQQVTLRCSPKSGHDTVSWYQQALGQGPQFIFQYYEEEERQRGNFPDRFSGHQFPNYSSELNVNALLLGDSALYLCASSRDTQETQYFGPGTRLLVL.